The 5 T cell receptor beta chains in this list originate from one sample, sequenced in a study of T-cell reconstitution after alpha-beta-depleted transplantation in children. Preparation of the TCRbeta library was carried out with unique molecular identifiers. Using its own MiXCR run on the PCR reads, TCRdb lists one record per CDR3 protein. This repertoire shows a few hundred thousand distinct CDR3 sequences, 43% found once; its top ten account for around a quarter. The sequencing used PBMCs, collected before TCRalphabeta/CD19-depleted stem cell transplant. The receptor source for this set is a girl aged 2-10 years with aplastic anemia, due to receive a stem cell transplant.

The chain uses TRBV20-1 and TRBJ2-7; 9 bases align to TRBD2. The CDR3 loop spans 15 amino acids. The trim removed 7 bases at V and 5 bases at J, leaving 15 bases unmatched. Per the germline V gene, CDR1 is DFQATT and CDR2 is SNEGSKA (reference sequence). The CDR3 reads CSVWGQAGGPHEQYF. CDR3 sequence (DNA): TGCAGTGTGTGGGGGCAGGCGGGAGGGCCTCACGAGCAGTACTTC.

This clonotype was observed a few times. J is TRBJ2-3 and V is TRBV10-3, with 11 bases identical to TRBD2. The trim removed 3 bases at V and 6 bases at J, leaving 11 bases unmatched. Germline assignment: CDR1 ENHRY and CDR2 SYGVKD. This CDR3 has 17 amino acids. The chain's CDR3 is CAISDPYSGRAGDTQYF. DNA of the CDR3: TGTGCCATCAGTGACCCCTATAGCGGGAGGGCCGGTGATACGCAGTATTTT.

In this sample, this clonotype turned up a few times. DNA of the CDR3: TGCGCCAGCAGCCAAGGCCACGATGAGCAGTTCTTC. The encoded protein is CASSQGHDEQFF. This chain uses TRBV4-1 with TRBJ2-1; no definite D call. Germline assignment: CDR1 MGHRA and CDR2 YSYEKL. This CDR3 contains 12 residues. Between the trimmed V and J ends, which lost 1 base and 8 bases, there was a span of 6 bases.

The sample holds a few counts of this clonotype. The gene calls are TRBV29-1 and TRBJ2-3; 11 bases fit TRBD2. CDR1 and CDR2 (germline): SQVTM, ANQGSEA. With 4 bases clipped from V and 6 bases from J, the junction kept 12 bases outside the gene matches. This CDR3 is built from 16 residues. The CDR3 loop is CSVGGSGRAADDTQYF. CDR3 bases: TGCAGCGTTGGGGGTAGCGGGAGGGCCGCGGACGATACGCAGTATTTT.

The chain employs TRBV5-6 and TRBJ2-1, with 8 bases matching TRBD1. This CDR3 comprises 14 residues. Germline values: CDR1 SGHDT, CDR2 YYEEEE. The V gene end was trimmed by 5 bases and the J gene end by 2 bases; junction bases not matched to a gene: 3. CDR3: CASRTRGPYNEQFF. Written as DNA, the CDR3 is TGTGCCAGCAGAACCAGGGGGCCCTACAATGAGCAGTTCTTC.